This entry lists 28 T cell receptor beta chains sequenced from one sample in a study of beta chain features in type 1 diabetes. Study observations and caveats: In every one of the four CD4+ subsets, TCRB CDR3s were moderately but significantly shorter in Type 1 diabetes patients.

Sequenced material consisted of expressed TCRB transcripts (all of the isolated RNA was reverse transcribed). Assay used: immunoSEQ multiplex PCR; TCRdb lists only in-frame clones, some missing. The sample shows more than 300,000 clones, 8% to 10% of them seen only once. Their antigens remain unidentified. Sequenced: central memory CD4+ T cells from blood. All receptors come from a man under 40 with type 1 diabetes.

The genes are TRBV7-8 and TRBJ2-2, with TRBD2 matching over 7 bases. Germline V gives CDR1 SGHVS, CDR2 FQNEAQ. The CDR3 covers 15 residues. The V gene end was trimmed by 7 bases and the J gene end by 0 bases; junction bases not matched to a gene: 5. The CDR3 bases are TGTGCCAGCATCCTGACTAGCTCGAACACCGGGGAGCTGTTTTTT. Amino acid sequence: CASILTSSNTGELFF.

This rearrangement joins TRBV11-2 to TRBJ2-7; TRBD1 might be the D (6 bases). The CDR3 is 15 residues long. Germline loops: CDR1 SGHAT, CDR2 FQNNGV. V shed 7 bases and J shed 0 bases, with 16 bases lying between them. CDR3 sequence (DNA): TGTGCCAGCATCAAAGGGGGATTTAGCTCCTACGAGCAGTACTTC. Residues: CASIKGGFSSYEQYF.

The genes are TRBV7-8 and TRBJ2-7; unclear D gene. Trimming removed 5 bases at V and 3 bases at J, with 11 bases between. The CDR3 runs to 13 residues. In germline, CDR1 is SGHVS, CDR2 FQNEAQ. CDR3 DNA sequence: TGTGCCAGCAGCCCGAACAAGAACTACGAGCAGTACTTC. Residues: CASSPNKNYEQYF.

The V and J genes are TRBV27 and TRBJ2-1; no definite D call. This CDR3 comprises 15 residues. Germline assignment: CDR1 MNHEY and CDR2 SMNVEV (reference sequence). Trimming took off 2 bases at V and 0 bases at J, with 8 bases between the two ends. CDR3 coding DNA: TGTGCCAGCAGTTTAATGGCGATCTCCTACAATGAGCAGTTCTTC. Translated: CASSLMAISYNEQFF.

This clone occurred a few times. The chain links TRBV6-6 to TRBJ2-7, with TRBD2 matching over 7 bases. CDR1 MNHNY and CDR2 SVGAGI come from the germline V gene (reference sequence). The CDR3 consists of 13 residues. V was clipped by 0 bases and J by 11 bases; unmatched bases: 7. The CDR3 here is CASSYSREGRKYF. The CDR3 DNA reads as TGTGCCAGCAGTTACTCCAGGGAGGGGAGGAAGTACTTC.

This clone occurred once. A read error may account for a junction end that differs from germline. V and J are TRBV4-1 and TRBJ2-3; no reliable D call. The CDR3 totals 13 residues. Germline V gene sequence: CDR1 MGHRA, CDR2 YSYEKL. The CDR3 nucleotides are TGTGCCAGCAGCTTAGTAGGAGTTGGTACGCAGTATTTT. Translating it yields CASSLVGVGTQYF.

This chain connects TRBV7-2 to TRBJ1-2, with 9 bases fitting TRBD1. Germline CDR1 and CDR2: SGHTA and FQGNSA. The V segment lost 6 bases and the J segment 3 bases; nucleotides outside the gene matches: 5. This CDR3 contains 14 residues. DNA for the CDR3: TGTGCCAGCAGAAGCCGGACAGGGGACTATGGCTACACCTTC. This codes for CASRSRTGDYGYTF.

This chain joins TRBV7-2 and TRBJ2-3; perhaps D is TRBD1 or TRBD2 (5 bases each). Germline V gives CDR1 SGHTA, CDR2 FQGNSA. V dropped 4 bases and J dropped 2 bases, with 16 bases sitting between them. The CDR3 runs to 16 residues. DNA for the CDR3: TGTGCCAGCAGCTCTTACGGGACCCCTACCACAGATACGCAGTATTTT. It specifies CASSSYGTPTTDTQYF.

The rearrangement joins TRBV7-8 to TRBJ2-7; TRBD1 might be the D (6 bases). Trimming removed 5 bases from V and 7 bases from J, with 15 bases in between. Germline-derived CDR1 and CDR2 are SGHVS and FQNEAQ. This CDR3 spans 13 amino acids. The CDR3 protein is CASSPRQDGEQYF. The CDR3 DNA follows: TGTGCCAGCAGCCCCCGACAGGACGGGGAGCAGTACTTC.

The genes are TRBV7-8 and TRBJ2-5, with D perhaps matching TRBD1 (5 bases). CDR1 and CDR2 from the germline V gene are SGHVS and FQNEAQ. The CDR3 is 14 amino acids. V was trimmed by 5 bases and J by 4 bases, leaving 14 bases between them. The CDR3: CASSLTSRAETQYF. The CDR3 DNA sequence: TGTGCCAGCAGCCTTACGTCCAGGGCAGAGACCCAGTACTTC.

V and J are TRBV7-2 and TRBJ2-1, with TRBD2 matching 9 bases. The V gene's germline CDR1 is SGHTA and CDR2 FQGNSA. J gave up 4 bases and V 5 bases, and 6 bases lay outside the gene matches. The CDR3 spans 15 residues. The CDR3 sequence is CASSNSGRAYNEQFF. For the CDR3, the DNA is TGTGCCAGCAGCAATAGCGGGAGAGCTTACAATGAGCAGTTCTTC.

V usage is TRBV18 and J usage is TRBJ1-1, with TRBD1 matching over 9 bases. The CDR3 has 15 residues. The trim removed 3 bases at V and 2 bases at J, leaving 4 bases unmatched. Germline CDR1 is KGHSH and CDR2 is LQKENI. The CDR3 loop reads CASSPRTGDNTEAFF. The CDR3, as DNA: TGTGCCAGCTCACCCAGGACAGGGGATAACACTGAAGCTTTCTTT.

The chain is built from TRBV10-1 and TRBJ2-7, with TRBD1 matching over 11 bases. Trimming took 3 bases from V and 2 from J; bases not matched to a gene: 3. Germline CDR1 reads WNHNN; CDR2 reads SYGVQD (reference sequence). The CDR3 loop spans 15 amino acids. DNA of the CDR3: TGCGCCAGCAGTGAAGGGACAGGGGGGACCTACGAGCAGTACTTC. It is translated as CASSEGTGGTYEQYF.

This clone was seen a few times. An end of the junction differs from the germline gene, which may be a read error. The chain couples TRBV7-2 to TRBJ2-3; the D is unclear. Germline V lookup: CDR1 SGHTA, CDR2 FQGNSA. The CDR3 extends over 12 amino acids. The CDR3 DNA is TGCGCCAGCAGCCAAGAAGGGGATACGCAGTATTTT. Translated: CASSQEGDTQYF.

There are a few counts of this clone. The chain is built from TRBV20-1 and TRBJ2-1; no firm D call. Looked up from germline, CDR1 is DFQATT and CDR2 is SNEGSKA (reference sequence). Trimming left V 2 bases short and J 9 bases short, with 5 bases between. The CDR3 loop spans 10 amino acids. The CDR3 protein is CSARKTEQFF. CDR3 DNA: TGCAGTGCTAGAAAGACTGAGCAGTTCTTC.

This clone was counted between two and nine times. The same CDR3 also results from other DNA sequences found in this sample. The rearrangement links TRBV5-6 to TRBJ2-7; a weak D match, TRBD2 (6 bases). The CDR3 sequence is 14 residues long. CDR1 and CDR2 from the germline V gene are SGHDT and YYEEEE. Trimming shortened V by 2 bases and J by 3 bases, and 12 bases separated the two germline ends. The CDR3 sequence is CASSFRDSFYEQYF. The CDR3 DNA is TGTGCCAGCAGCTTCCGGGACTCCTTCTACGAGCAGTACTTC.

This clone was observed a handful of times. The chain uses TRBV4-2 and TRBJ1-4, with D tentatively TRBD1 (5 bases). Germline-derived CDR1 and CDR2 are LGHNA and YNFKEQ. The CDR3 is made up of 15 amino acids. V dropped 4 bases and J dropped 8 bases, with 17 bases sitting between them. CDR3 in DNA: TGTGCCAGCAGCCGTGACACAGGATCGGGCGAAAAACTGTTTTTT. As protein: CASSRDTGSGEKLFF.

This clone was seen only a few times. V is TRBV7-2 and J is TRBJ2-4, with D perhaps given as TRBD1 or TRBD2 (6 bases each). The V end lost 5 bases, the J end lost 3 bases, and 20 bases lay between the germline ends. The V gene's germline CDR1 is SGHTA and CDR2 FQGNSA. CDR3 length: 17 residues. In nucleotides, the CDR3 is TGTGCCAGCAGCCGTAATAGCAGGGGAGGAGGCAAAAACATTCAGTACTTC. This codes for CASSRNSRGGGKNIQYF.

The rearrangement uses TRBV7-9 and TRBJ2-7; no clear D. Trimming left V 5 bases short and J 4 bases short, with 12 bases between. The CDR3 runs 13 residues. Germline-derived CDR1 and CDR2 are SEHNR and FQNEAQ (reference sequence). CDR3 bases: TGTGCCAGCAGCGCCCCTTTTGAGTACGAGCAGTACTTC. Encoded protein: CASSAPFEYEQYF.

The chain combines TRBV27 with TRBJ2-1, with 11 bases that match TRBD2. The CDR3 contains 15 residues. CDR1 is MNHEY, CDR2 SMNVEV, per germline (reference sequence). With 6 bases clipped from V and 7 bases from J, the junction kept 8 bases outside the gene matches. CDR3 sequence reads: CASSPGLAEMNEQFF. In nucleotides, the CDR3 is TGTGCCAGCAGCCCGGGACTAGCGGAGATGAATGAGCAGTTCTTC.

The chain uses TRBV9 and TRBJ1-5; D gene ambiguous. The CDR3 spans 13 residues. V lost 0 bases to trimming and J lost 5 bases, with 6 bases between them. From germline, CDR1 is SGDLS and CDR2 YYNGEE. The CDR3 protein is CASSVDSDQPQHF. The CDR3 coding sequence is TGTGCCAGCAGCGTAGACAGTGATCAGCCCCAGCATTTT. Complete variable domain (other parts from reference TRBV9 and TRBJ1-5): DSGVTQTPKHLITATGQRVTLRCSPRSGDLSVYWYQQSLDQGLQFLIQYYNGEERAKGNILERFSAQQFPDLHSELNLSSLELGDSALYFCASSVDSDQPQHFGDGTRLSIL.

The chain carries TRBV7-2 and TRBJ2-5; TRBD2 agrees at 8 bases. CDR1 and CDR2 (germline): SGHTA, FQGNSA. This CDR3 has 14 residues. V shed 2 bases and J 5 bases; nucleotides not matched to a gene: 4. The CDR3 sequence is CASSLNGRVETQYF. In DNA form, the CDR3 reads TGTGCCAGCAGCTTAAACGGGAGGGTCGAGACCCAGTACTTC.

The chain couples TRBV6-6 to TRBJ2-7; TRBD1 agrees at 9 bases. The length of the CDR3 is 13 residues. The junction had 6 bases not matched to a gene; V was cut back by 6 bases and J by 6 bases. Germline values: CDR1 MNHNY, CDR2 SVGAGI (reference sequence). This chain's CDR3 is CASRRQGGGEQYF. The CDR3, as DNA: TGTGCCAGCAGACGACAGGGGGGAGGCGAGCAGTACTTC.

In this sample, this clone turned up many times. The same CDR3 also results from other DNA sequences found in this sample. The V call is TRBV7-2, the J call TRBJ2-7, with D hard to call. The CDR3 is 11 amino acids. From germline, CDR1 is SGHTA and CDR2 FQGNSA. V was cut by 6 bases and J by 4 bases, with 7 bases left in between. The CDR3 DNA follows: TGTGCCAGCAGTCAAAGGTACGAGCAGTACTTC. Translation: CASSQRYEQYF.

This clone was detected many times. The V call is TRBV10-3, the J call TRBJ2-7; the match to TRBD1 covers 7 bases. Germline CDR1 and CDR2: ENHRY and SYGVKD. The CDR3 consists of 15 residues. The V segment lost 6 bases and the J segment 0 bases; nucleotides outside the gene matches: 8. DNA of the CDR3: TGTGCCATCAGCAGCACAGGGGTTAGCTCCTACGAGCAGTACTTC. Translation: CAISSTGVSSYEQYF.

This chain connects TRBV13 to TRBJ2-3, with TRBD2 matching over 12 bases. CDR1 is PRHDT, CDR2 FYEKMQ, per germline (reference sequence). This CDR3 is 19 amino acids long. The V segment lost 5 bases and the J segment 0 bases; nucleotides outside the gene matches: 12. CDR3 sequence (DNA): TGTGCCAGCAGCGGCTCCGGGACTAGCGGGTTTACTAGCACAGATACGCAGTATTTT. Amino acids: CASSGSGTSGFTSTDTQYF.

The V and J genes are TRBV6-5 and TRBJ2-3; a possible D gene is TRBD1 (6 bases). The CDR3 length is 13 residues. Per germline, CDR1 MNHEY and CDR2 SVGAGI. V dropped 0 bases and J dropped 14 bases, with 15 bases sitting between them. The CDR3 reads CASSYSPRGHTYF. In DNA, the CDR3 is TGTGCCAGCAGTTACTCCCCCCGGGGACATACGTATTTT.

The chain carries TRBV4-2 and TRBJ2-1; TRBD2 matches 8 bases. Germline V gene lookup returns CDR1 LGHNA and CDR2 YNFKEQ. There are 15 residues in the CDR3. V shed 5 bases, J shed 4 bases, and the junction held 7 bases outside the gene matches. CDR3 loop: CASSGLREEYNEQFF. Written as DNA, the CDR3 is TGTGCCAGCAGCGGACTGCGGGAGGAATACAATGAGCAGTTCTTC.